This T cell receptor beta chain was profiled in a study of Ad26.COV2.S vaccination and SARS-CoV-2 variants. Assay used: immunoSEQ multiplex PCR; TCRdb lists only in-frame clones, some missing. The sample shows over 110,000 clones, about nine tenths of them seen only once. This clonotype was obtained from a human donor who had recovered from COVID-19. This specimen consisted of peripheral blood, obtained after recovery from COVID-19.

The CDR3 loop is CASSVEGGPSRELFF. DNA for the CDR3: TGTGCCAGCAGCGTAGAAGGTGGACCCTCCAGGGAGCTGTTTTTT. The rearrangement joins TRBV9 to TRBJ2-2; D not resolved. The germline V gene has CDR1 SGDLS and CDR2 YYNGEE. This CDR3 has 15 amino acids. The ends were cut back, 0 bases at V and 9 bases at J, with 15 bases in the middle.